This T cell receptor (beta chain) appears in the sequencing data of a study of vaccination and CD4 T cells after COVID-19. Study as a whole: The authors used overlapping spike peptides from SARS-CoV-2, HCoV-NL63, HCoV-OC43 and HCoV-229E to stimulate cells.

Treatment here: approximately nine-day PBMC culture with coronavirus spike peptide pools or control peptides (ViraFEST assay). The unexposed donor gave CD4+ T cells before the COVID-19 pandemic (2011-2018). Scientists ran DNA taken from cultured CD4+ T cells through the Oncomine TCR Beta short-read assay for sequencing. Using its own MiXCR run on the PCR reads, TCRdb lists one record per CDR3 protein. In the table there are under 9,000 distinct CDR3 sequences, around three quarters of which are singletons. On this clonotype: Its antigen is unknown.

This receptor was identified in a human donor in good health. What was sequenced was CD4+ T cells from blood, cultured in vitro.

The CDR3 loop reads CASTERTSAYEQYF. Here the CDR3 DNA reads TGTGCCAGCACCGAGAGGACTAGCGCCTACGAGCAGTACTTC. The chain is built from TRBV6-1 and TRBJ2-7; 9 bases map to TRBD2. CDR1 MNHNS and CDR2 SASEGT come from the germline V gene. This CDR3 region has 14 residues. With 7 bases clipped from V and 2 bases from J, the junction kept 6 bases outside the gene matches.